Below, 4 T cell receptor beta chains from the same sample are listed, as sequenced in a study of circulating and synovial CD4+ cells in juvenile arthritis. The assay was immunoSEQ multiplex PCR, and TCRdb's table has in-frame clones only and misses some. The sample records tens of thousands of clones, 90% to 95% being singletons. The sequenced sample consisted of CD4+ T cells from blood. The receptors derive from a human donor with juvenile idiopathic arthritis.

This chain's CDR3 is CASSTAGGGYTF. The CDR3 DNA follows: TGTGCCAGCAGTACGGCGGGGGGAGGCTACACCTTC. The chain recombines TRBV6-5 with TRBJ1-2; the D gene is possibly TRBD1 (5 bases). Deletions cut 5 bases from V and 8 bases from J, with 12 bases between. From germline, CDR1 is MNHEY and CDR2 SVGAGI. The CDR3 has 12 residues.

The gene calls are TRBV27 and TRBJ1-4; unclear D gene. Per germline, CDR1 MNHEY and CDR2 SMNVEV (reference sequence). Trimming removed 0 bases from V and 8 bases from J, with 25 bases in between. This CDR3 has 19 amino acids. In DNA, the CDR3 is TGTGCCAGCAGTTTATCGGCAGGTGGGAGAAGAGGGATTGAGGAAAAACTGTTTTTT. This sequence encodes CASSLSAGGRRGIEEKLFF.

The chain employs TRBV7-2 and TRBJ1-1; D may be TRBD1 (5 bases). Germline V gene data show CDR1 as SGHTA and CDR2 as FQGNSA. The CDR3 totals 16 residues. V was shortened by 5 bases and J by 8 bases, with 24 bases between the two germline ends. This chain's CDR3 is CASSLTTASFGGEAFF. The CDR3 DNA reads as TGTGCCAGCAGCCTGACTACGGCGTCATTCGGGGGAGAAGCTTTCTTT.

V usage is TRBV6-6 and J usage is TRBJ1-2; maybe TRBD1 (6 bases). The length of the CDR3 is 14 residues. V dropped 4 bases and J dropped 3 bases, with 12 bases sitting between them. Germline loops: CDR1 MNHNY, CDR2 SVGAGI (reference sequence). The CDR3 protein is CASSWDIFDYGYTF. CDR3 DNA: TGTGCCAGCAGTTGGGACATTTTTGACTATGGCTACACCTTC.